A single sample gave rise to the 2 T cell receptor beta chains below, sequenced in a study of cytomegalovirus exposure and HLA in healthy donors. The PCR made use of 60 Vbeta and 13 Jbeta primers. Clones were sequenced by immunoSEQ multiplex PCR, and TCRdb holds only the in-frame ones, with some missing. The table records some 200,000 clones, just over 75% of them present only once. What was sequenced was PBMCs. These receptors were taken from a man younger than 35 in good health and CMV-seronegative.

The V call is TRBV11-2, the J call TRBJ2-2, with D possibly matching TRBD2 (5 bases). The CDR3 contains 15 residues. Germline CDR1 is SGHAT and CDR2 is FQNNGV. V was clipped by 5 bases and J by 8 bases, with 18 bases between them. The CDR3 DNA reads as TGTGCCAGCAGCCCCGGCATACTAGGTCTAGGGGAGCTGTTTTTT. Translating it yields CASSPGILGLGELFF.

The CDR3 sequence: CASRPTGTSGGELFF. The DNA of the CDR3 is TGTGCCAGTAGACCGACCGGGACTAGCGGTGGGGAGCTGTTTTTT. The rearrangement joins TRBV19 to TRBJ2-2; the match to TRBD2 covers 11 bases. V dropped 6 bases and J dropped 8; count of bases not matched to a gene: 8. From germline, CDR1 is LNHDA and CDR2 SQIVND (reference sequence). CDR3 length: 15 residues.